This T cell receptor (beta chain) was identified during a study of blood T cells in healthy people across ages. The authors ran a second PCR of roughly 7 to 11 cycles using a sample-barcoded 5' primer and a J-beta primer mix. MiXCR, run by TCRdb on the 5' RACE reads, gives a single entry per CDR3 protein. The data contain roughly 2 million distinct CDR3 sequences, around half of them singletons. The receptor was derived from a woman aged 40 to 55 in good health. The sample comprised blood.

In DNA form, the CDR3 reads TGTGCCAGCACCGCGGGACAGCACACCGGGGAGCTGTTTTTT. Residues: CASTAGQHTGELFF. V is TRBV3-1 and J is TRBJ2-2; D is perhaps TRBD1 (7 bases). V was clipped by 7 bases and J by 3 bases, with 12 bases between them. Looked up from germline, CDR1 is LGHDT and CDR2 is YNNKEL (reference sequence). The CDR3 covers 14 residues.